This is a list of T cell receptor beta chains from one sample in a study of blood T cell repertoires in COVID-19. The protocol was immunoSEQ multiplex PCR, while the TCRdb copy is restricted to in-frame clones and leaves out a portion. The table records more than 150,000 clones, around four fifths of them present only once. Sequenced: PBMCs or T cells enriched from blood (not recorded which). These receptors originate from a woman aged 50 to 60 who had recovered from COVID-19. Each CDR3 is given with its conserved first and last residue. Each record gives: CDR3 length, clone size, J gene, V gene, D gene, CDR3 protein, CDR3 DNA. The D gene is left open where the match is weak. Clone size, where shown, is once, few, many, or a class for clones that have expanded.

cdr3_length: 12
clone_size: few
j_call: TRBJ1-4
v_call: TRBV30
d_call: .
cdr3_aa: CAWSVADEKLFF
cdr3_nt: TGTGCCTGGAGTGTGGCCGATGAAAAACTGTTTTTT

cdr3_length: 15
clone_size: .
j_call: TRBJ2-1
v_call: TRBV2
d_call: TRBD2
cdr3_aa: CASSPLAGGSGEQFF
cdr3_nt: TGTGCCAGCAGTCCGCTAGCGGGAGGTTCCGGTGAGCAGTTCTTC

cdr3_length: 15
clone_size: .
j_call: TRBJ1-2
v_call: TRBV10-3
d_call: TRBD1
cdr3_aa: CAISESGTGKYGYTF
cdr3_nt: TGTGCCATCAGTGAGTCAGGGACAGGGAAGTATGGCTACACCTTC

cdr3_length: 15
clone_size: few
j_call: TRBJ1-5
v_call: TRBV28
d_call: TRBD1
cdr3_aa: CASSRQGARGQPQHF
cdr3_nt: TGTGCCAGCAGCAGACAGGGGGCGAGGGGACAGCCCCAGCATTTT

cdr3_length: 16
clone_size: .
j_call: TRBJ2-2
v_call: TRBV7-6
d_call: TRBD2
cdr3_aa: CASSLVAGLNTGELFF
cdr3_nt: TGTGCCAGCAGCTTAGTAGCGGGATTAAACACCGGGGAGCTGTTTTTT

cdr3_length: 15
clone_size: .
j_call: TRBJ2-7
v_call: TRBV19
d_call: .
cdr3_aa: CASGPGGTPSYEQYF
cdr3_nt: TGTGCCAGCGGCCCCGGCGGGACGCCTTCCTACGAGCAGTACTTC

cdr3_length: 18
clone_size: .
j_call: TRBJ1-4
v_call: TRBV19
d_call: TRBD1
cdr3_aa: CASSNLPGQGADNEKLFF
cdr3_nt: TGTGCCAGTAGTAACTTACCGGGACAGGGGGCGGACAATGAAAAACTGTTTTTT

cdr3_length: 14
clone_size: .
j_call: TRBJ1-1
v_call: TRBV11-2
d_call: TRBD1
cdr3_aa: CASSLENRGPEAFF
cdr3_nt: TGTGCCAGCAGCTTAGAGAACAGGGGCCCTGAAGCTTTCTTT

cdr3_length: 13
clone_size: .
j_call: TRBJ1-2
v_call: TRBV7-2
d_call: TRBD1
cdr3_aa: CASSLDRVNGYTF
cdr3_nt: TGTGCCAGCAGCTTGGACAGGGTAAATGGCTACACCTTC

cdr3_length: 17
clone_size: .
j_call: TRBJ1-1
v_call: TRBV19
d_call: TRBD1
cdr3_aa: CASSRDSWEHTNTEAFF
cdr3_nt: TGTGCCAGTAGTAGGGACAGTTGGGAGCATACGAACACTGAAGCTTTCTTT

cdr3_length: 15
clone_size: once
j_call: TRBJ2-5
v_call: TRBV11-2
d_call: TRBD2
cdr3_aa: CASSLMSSGIGTQYF
cdr3_nt: TGTGCCAGCAGCTTAATGTCTAGCGGGATTGGGACCCAGTACTTC